The count of the clone carrying this TCR beta chain is one. V shed 7 bases and J shed 8 bases, with 17 bases lying between them. The CDR3 totals 13 residues. Germline-derived CDR1 and CDR2 are SNHLY and FYNNEI. Assay: immunoSEQ multiplex PCR; the TCRdb copy retains only in-frame clones and omits some. Of tens of thousands of clones in the sample, 91% were seen once. The data were taken from a study of T cell changes during pregnancy in multiple sclerosis. The chain combines TRBV2 with TRBJ1-2, with no clear D. The sequenced sample was CD4+ T cells from peripheral blood mononuclear cells, obtained in the third trimester of pregnancy. The TCR was taken from a female donor with multiple sclerosis, enrolled in a pregnancy study. This CDR3 is CASISEVTSGYTF. In DNA, the CDR3 is TGTGCCAGCATCTCCGAGGTAACGAGCGGCTACACCTTC.